The rows below give T cell receptor beta chains drawn from one sample of a study of T cells after yellow fever vaccination. TCRdb re-analysed the 5' RACE reads in MiXCR, keeping a single row per CDR3 protein. The sample yields 300,000 to 350,000 distinct CDR3 sequences, approximately 3.9% seen once. The specimen was PBMCs, collected 5 days after the yellow fever booster vaccination. The receptor source for this set is a man between 18 and 29 years old who received the YFV17D yellow fever vaccine. Both conserved end residues are part of each CDR3. The D gene is left open where the match is weak. Not every row has a clone size; where given, it reads once, few, many or a size class.

CDR3aa: CASSQEGRGNSPLHF
CDR3nt: TGCGCCAGCAGCCAAGAAGGCAGGGGCAATTCACCCCTCCACTTT
abundance: few
j_gene: TRBJ1-6
d_gene: .
v_gene: TRBV4-1

CDR3aa: CASSRDRGRSNQPQHF
CDR3nt: TGTGCCAGCAGCCGGGACAGGGGGCGAAGCAATCAGCCCCAGCATTTT
abundance: few
j_gene: TRBJ1-5
d_gene: TRBD1
v_gene: TRBV7-2

CDR3aa: CASAISGRSDTQYF
CDR3nt: TGTGCCAGCGCAATAAGCGGCCGCTCGGATACGCAGTATTTT
abundance: many
j_gene: TRBJ2-3
d_gene: .
v_gene: TRBV18

CDR3aa: CASSGLAGGNYNEQFF
CDR3nt: TGTGCCAGCAGCGGCTTAGCGGGGGGAAACTACAATGAGCAGTTCTTC
abundance: few
j_gene: TRBJ2-1
d_gene: TRBD2
v_gene: TRBV7-2

CDR3aa: CASSLGTGHYNEQFF
CDR3nt: TGTGCCAGCAGTTTGGGGACAGGGCACTACAATGAGCAGTTCTTC
abundance: .
j_gene: TRBJ2-1
d_gene: TRBD1
v_gene: TRBV12-3/TRBV12-4

CDR3aa: CSVGTSEQFF
CDR3nt: TGCAGCGTGGGAACCAGTGAGCAGTTCTTC
abundance: few
j_gene: TRBJ2-1
d_gene: .
v_gene: TRBV29-1

CDR3aa: CASSTSGGLKKGAFF
CDR3nt: TGCGCCAGCAGCACGTCCGGGGGTCTCAAAAAGGGAGCTTTCTTT
abundance: many
j_gene: TRBJ1-1
d_gene: .
v_gene: TRBV5-1

CDR3aa: CASSSGLAGRTQYF
CDR3nt: TGTGCCAGCAGTTCCGGACTAGCGGGGAGGACGCAGTATTTT
abundance: many
j_gene: TRBJ2-3
d_gene: TRBD2
v_gene: TRBV7-2

CDR3aa: CSAGFRETQYF
CDR3nt: TGCAGTGCAGGGTTCCGAGAGACCCAGTACTTC
abundance: few
j_gene: TRBJ2-5
d_gene: .
v_gene: TRBV20-1

CDR3aa: CASSQNYLGTEAFF
CDR3nt: TGTGCCAGCAGCCAAAACTACCTGGGCACTGAAGCTTTCTTT
abundance: few
j_gene: TRBJ1-1
d_gene: .
v_gene: TRBV12-3/TRBV12-4

CDR3aa: CASSTRTGGLMNTGELFF
CDR3nt: TGTGCCAGCAGCACCCGGACAGGGGGCCTGATGAACACCGGGGAGCTGTTTTTT
abundance: few
j_gene: TRBJ2-2
d_gene: TRBD1
v_gene: TRBV11-2

CDR3aa: CASSANQETQYF
CDR3nt: TGTGCCAGCAGCGCAAACCAAGAGACCCAGTACTTC
abundance: many
j_gene: TRBJ2-5
d_gene: .
v_gene: TRBV11-2

CDR3aa: CASAQFRTRNTEAFF
CDR3nt: TGTGCCAGCGCCCAATTCCGGACAAGGAACACTGAAGCTTTCTTT
abundance: few
j_gene: TRBJ1-1
d_gene: .
v_gene: TRBV21-1

CDR3aa: CASSQVGQTYEKLFF
CDR3nt: TGCGCCAGCAGCCAAGTCGGGCAGACTTATGAAAAACTGTTTTTT
abundance: few
j_gene: TRBJ1-4
d_gene: .
v_gene: TRBV4-3

CDR3aa: CASSLRLTAFTTGKTYNEQFF
CDR3nt: TGTGCCAGCAGCCTACGGCTTACGGCTTTTACCACCGGGAAGACCTACAATGAGCAGTTCTTC
abundance: many
j_gene: TRBJ2-1
d_gene: .
v_gene: TRBV7-2